This T cell receptor (beta chain) was obtained from a study of cytomegalovirus exposure and HLA in healthy donors. Across the study: Earlier, 110 million or so unique TCR beta sequences were recovered from 200 million or so T cells by an analysis. Early on, a data release was issued that held roughly 84 million unique TCRs from HLA-typed donors. Among the approximately 430 donors who were genotyped, about 80% fell in the genetic ancestry cluster that is associated with self-reported Caucasian donors. Findings and caveats of the study: A classifier reportedly called cytomegalovirus status with high sensitivity and specificity.

Remarks on this clone: Its specificity is not known.

Trimming removed 1 base from V and 6 bases from J, with 9 bases in between. Looked up from germline, CDR1 is SGHTA and CDR2 is FQGNSA. The CDR3 is made up of 14 amino acids. PCR employed 60 Vbeta and 13 Jbeta primers. Measured with immunoSEQ multiplex PCR; TCRdb has only the in-frame clones, and not every one. The repertoire holds more than 85,000 clones, with around four fifths as singletons. This TCR came from a woman aged 35 to 49 in good health and CMV-seropositive. The rearrangement links TRBV7-2 to TRBJ1-4; a weak D match, TRBD1 (6 bases). Material: PBMCs. CDR3 region: CASSLGGLYEKLFF. The DNA for the CDR3 is TGTGCCAGCAGCTTAGGGGGGCTGTATGAAAAACTGTTTTTT.